These 23 T cell receptor beta chains were all obtained from the same sample, sequenced in a study of blood T cell repertoires in COVID-19 (dated by TCRdb to the early 2020s). Receptor libraries were prepared by the immunoSEQ multiplex PCR assay. This immuneACCESS table, as held by TCRdb, lists in-frame sequences with V and J called but not all clones. Of the missing ones, under half trace to an unresolved V gene in checked studies; the others have no known cause. This sample has some 64,000 clones in its table, and more than 75% of those were observed once. The ten largest clonotypes hold 4% to 5.5% of the sample. Sequenced input: peripheral blood. Every receptor here comes from a human donor in a cohort sampled during active COVID-19.

This clone was observed a handful of times. V usage is TRBV6-6 and J usage is TRBJ1-2; no definite D call. CDR1 and CDR2 (germline): MNHNY, SVGAGI (reference sequence). The CDR3 has 12 amino acids. Trimming stripped 4 bases from V and 3 bases from J, with 6 bases between. This CDR3 reads CASSWRDYGYTF. The CDR3 DNA sequence: TGTGCCAGCAGTTGGAGGGACTATGGCTACACCTTC.

The genes are TRBV30 and TRBJ1-2; TRBD1 aligns across 12 bases. Germline V gene lookup returns CDR1 GTSNPN and CDR2 SVGIG (reference sequence). V lost 1 base and J lost 4; bases outside the gene matches: 7. This CDR3 is 16 amino acids long. CDR3 residues: CAWSAGTGGWGYGYTF. CDR3 DNA: TGTGCCTGGAGTGCCGGGACAGGGGGCTGGGGCTATGGCTACACCTTC.

The J gene is TRBJ2-3, the V gene TRBV4-2; possibly TRBD1 for D (5 bases). Germline CDR1 is LGHNA and CDR2 is YNFKEQ. V was trimmed by 0 bases and J by 3 bases, leaving 13 bases between them. CDR3 length: 16 amino acids. This chain's CDR3 is CASSQDIERGTDTQYF. The DNA for the CDR3 is TGTGCCAGCAGCCAAGACATAGAAAGGGGAACAGATACGCAGTATTTT.

This chain uses TRBV10-3 with TRBJ2-4; 9 bases map to TRBD1. CDR3 size: 14 residues. Germline CDR1 reads ENHRY; CDR2 reads SYGVKD. Trimming at V came to 3 bases and at J to 7 bases, leaving 4 bases not matched to a gene. CDR3 DNA sequence: TGTGCCATCAGTGAAGGGGACAGGGTGAACATTCAGTACTTC. Residues: CAISEGDRVNIQYF.

The J gene is TRBJ2-7, the V gene TRBV6-5; D is possibly TRBD2 (6 bases). V was clipped by 5 bases and J by 3 bases, with 11 bases between them. Germline V lookup: CDR1 MNHEY, CDR2 SVGAGI. This CDR3 is built from 13 residues. CDR3 DNA: TGTGCCAGCAGTCAGACGGGGGACTACGAGCAGTACTTC. This translates into CASSQTGDYEQYF.

The V gene is TRBV4-1, the J gene TRBJ1-1; 10 nucleotides match TRBD1. In germline, CDR1 is MGHRA, CDR2 YSYEKL. The CDR3 length is 16 residues. Trimming at V came to 1 base and at J to 1 base, leaving 3 bases not matched to a gene. CDR3 in amino acids: CASSQGTGGTNTEAFF. As DNA, the CDR3 is TGCGCCAGCAGCCAAGGGACAGGGGGTACGAACACTGAAGCTTTCTTT.

CDR3 in amino acids: CATSRETSGVDEQFF. CDR3 in DNA: TGTGCCACCAGCAGAGAGACTAGCGGGGTTGATGAGCAGTTCTTC. This chain joins TRBV15 and TRBJ2-1; 11 bases fit TRBD2. Germline loops: CDR1 LNHNV, CDR2 YYDKDF (reference sequence). This CDR3 contains 15 residues. With V trimmed by 0 bases and J by 8 bases, 3 bases remained unmatched.

This clone was seen more than once but under ten times. The chain joins TRBV5-4 to TRBJ2-5; 9 nucleotides match TRBD1. The CDR3 consists of 15 residues. Losses at the gene ends were 4 bases for V and 4 bases for J; bases not matched to a gene: 8. The germline V gene has CDR1 SGHNT and CDR2 YYREEE (reference sequence). CDR3 loop: CASSRPGQGPETQYF. For the CDR3, the DNA is TGTGCCAGCAGCCGTCCGGGACAGGGTCCAGAGACCCAGTACTTC.

This clone was counted between two and nine times. This chain joins TRBV18 and TRBJ2-3; TRBD2 matches 10 bases. Germline CDR1 KGHSH, CDR2 LQKENI. The CDR3 consists of 15 residues. V lost 2 bases and J lost 5; bases outside the gene matches: 4. CDR3 nucleotides: TGTGCCAGCTCACCAATAAGCGGGGGGGAAGATACGCAGTATTTT. Translation gives CASSPISGGEDTQYF.

This rearrangement joins TRBV6-6 to TRBJ1-1, with TRBD1 as a possible D gene (5 bases). V lost 2 bases, J lost 3 bases, and 10 bases lay in between. This CDR3 has 14 residues. Per the germline V gene, CDR1 is MNHNY and CDR2 is SVGAGI (reference sequence). CDR3 bases: TGTGCCAGCAGTTACGGGGGGGTAGACACTGAAGCTTTCTTT. Its translation is CASSYGGVDTEAFF.

The chain combines TRBV18 with TRBJ1-4; no clear D gene. Trimming removed 2 bases at V and 0 bases at J, with 7 bases between. CDR3 length equals 15 residues. Per germline, CDR1 KGHSH and CDR2 LQKENI. CDR3 sequence reads: CASSPIESTNEKLFF. The CDR3 DNA reads as TGTGCCAGCTCACCAATAGAATCAACTAATGAAAAACTGTTTTTT.

The V gene is TRBV24-1, the J gene TRBJ2-5; no clear D. The germline gives CDR1 KGHDR, CDR2 SFDVKD. The CDR3 is 13 amino acids. V was trimmed by 6 bases and J by 1 base, leaving 8 bases between them. CDR3 protein: CATSPRFQETQYF. Here the CDR3 DNA reads TGTGCCACCAGTCCCAGGTTCCAAGAGACCCAGTACTTC.

This rearrangement joins TRBV3-1 (or the pseudogene TRBV3-2) to TRBJ1-6; 9 bases line up with TRBD1. V shed 0 bases and J 8 bases; nucleotides not matched to a gene: 2. The CDR3 length is 15 residues. The germline V gene has CDR1 LGHDT and CDR2 YNNKEL (reference sequence). CDR3 sequence (DNA): TGTGCCAGCAGCCAAGACCGACAGGGGGATTCACCCCTCCACTTT. It translates to CASSQDRQGDSPLHF.

This rearrangement joins TRBV12-3 or TRBV12-4 to TRBJ2-5; a possible D gene is TRBD1 (5 bases). The CDR3 length is 13 residues. Trimming cost V 4 bases and J 0 bases, with 6 bases left between them. DNA of the CDR3: TGTGCCAGCAGTTGGACACACCAAGAGACCCAGTACTTC. Its translation is CASSWTHQETQYF.

V is TRBV5-6 and J is TRBJ2-2; D may be TRBD1 (5 bases). The CDR3 sequence is 14 residues long. Germline V gene data show CDR1 as SGHDT and CDR2 as YYEEEE. V lost 4 bases and J 4 bases, leaving 11 bases between the germline ends. The CDR3, as DNA: TGTGCCAGCAGCCGCGACAGAACCACCGGGGAGCTGTTTTTT. The encoded protein is CASSRDRTTGELFF.

The chain uses TRBV10-3 and TRBJ2-7; 10 bases agree with TRBD2. The CDR3 consists of 13 residues. Per the germline V gene, CDR1 is ENHRY and CDR2 is SYGVKD. With 5 bases clipped from V and 3 bases from J, the junction kept 1 base outside the gene matches. CDR3 coding DNA: TGTGCCATCAGTAGCGGGGGGGGCTACGAGCAGTACTTC. Its protein product is CAISSGGGYEQYF.

The chain couples TRBV9 to TRBJ1-2, with D unresolved. Trimming stripped 6 bases from V and 8 bases from J, with 14 bases between. Germline CDR1 and CDR2: SGDLS and YYNGEE. This CDR3 spans 12 amino acids. The CDR3 spells CASTDTVGGYTF. The CDR3 bases are TGTGCCAGCACCGACACGGTGGGCGGCTACACCTTC.

The sample holds one count of this clone. The genes are TRBV20-1 and TRBJ1-2; D gene ambiguous. The germline V and J ends were trimmed by 3 bases and 0 bases, with 8 bases remaining between them. Germline V gives CDR1 DFQATT, CDR2 SNEGSKA (reference sequence). The CDR3 sequence is 13 residues long. The CDR3 here is CSASAGANYGYTF. The CDR3 DNA is TGCAGTGCTAGTGCCGGAGCTAACTATGGCTACACCTTC.

This chain connects TRBV6-5 to TRBJ1-1; the match to TRBD1 covers 10 bases. Per the germline V gene, CDR1 is MNHEY and CDR2 is SVGAGI. The trim removed 4 bases at V and 4 bases at J, leaving 9 bases unmatched. The CDR3 is made up of 16 amino acids. The CDR3 region has the DNA TGTGCCAGCAGTTCCGGGACAGGGGTGTTCGGCACTGAAGCTTTCTTT. Its protein is CASSSGTGVFGTEAFF.

This clone turned up a few times. This chain uses TRBV9 with TRBJ1-6; the match to TRBD1 covers 7 bases. The CDR3 contains 15 residues. Trimming cost V 5 bases and J 5 bases; bases outside gene matches: 7. The germline gives CDR1 SGDLS, CDR2 YYNGEE. DNA of the CDR3: TGTGCCAGCAGGGCTACCGGGACAGATAATTCACCCCTCCACTTT. It encodes CASRATGTDNSPLHF. The entire variable domain, with the rest obtained from reference TRBV9 and TRBJ1-6, is as follows: DSGVTQTPKHLITATGQRVTLRCSPRSGDLSVYWYQQSLDQGLQFLIQYYNGEERAKGNILERFSAQQFPDLHSELNLSSLELGDSALYFCASRATGTDNSPLHFGNGTRLTVT.

V usage is TRBV3-1 (or the pseudogene TRBV3-2) and J usage is TRBJ1-1, with TRBD1 matching over 7 bases. After removal of 3 bases from V and 0 bases from J, the junction contained 4 bases not matched to a gene. The CDR3 extends over 15 amino acids. CDR1 is LGHDT and CDR2 is YNNKEL in the germline V gene (reference sequence). In DNA form, the CDR3 reads TGTGCCAGCAGCCATTCGGACAGGATGAACACTGAAGCTTTCTTT. Translated, it gives CASSHSDRMNTEAFF.

The CDR3 DNA reads TGCGCCAGCAGCTTGTTGGTAGCGGGGGACAATGAGCAGTTCTTC. This gives the protein CASSLLVAGDNEQFF. The chain links TRBV5-1 to TRBJ2-1; TRBD2 matches 9 bases. The CDR3 is made up of 15 amino acids. Trimming cost V 1 base and J 5 bases; bases outside gene matches: 4. Germline V gene lookup returns CDR1 SGHRS and CDR2 YFSETQ.

This chain connects TRBV5-1 to TRBJ2-2; TRBD2 aligns across 15 bases. The CDR3 contains 18 residues. V trimming: 3 bases; J trimming: 2 bases; junction bases outside the gene matches: 5. Per germline, CDR1 SGHRS and CDR2 YFSETQ. CDR3 nucleotides: TGCGCCAGCAGCTCCCCGGGACTAGCGGGGGGCAACACCGGGGAGCTGTTTTTT. Its translation is CASSSPGLAGGNTGELFF. Filled out from reference TRBV5-1 and TRBJ2-2, the complete variable domain reads KAGVTQTPRYLIKTRGQQVTLSCSPISGHRSVSWYQQTPGQGLQFLFEYFSETQRNKGNFPGRFSGRQFSNSRSEMNVSTLELGDSALYLCASSSPGLAGGNTGELFFGEGSRLTVL.